The entry below describes one T cell receptor (beta chain). Its antigen remains unidentified. The data were obtained in a study of cytotoxic CD8 clonotypes in ibrutinib-treated CLL. Study information: There were, on average, over 250,000 productive templates and about 85,000 productive rearrangements per sample. Overall study results and limits: Public clonotypes proved infrequent, and on treatment they shrank or remained steady. Higher clonality was seen at ibrutinib response and a return toward baseline at progression.

TCRdb's copy holds only in-frame clones and misses some; the assay was immunoSEQ multiplex PCR. The sample holds about 76,000 clones, approximately 87% seen once. Approximately 1.8 micrograms of genomic DNA came from cryopreserved PBMCs for TCR beta libraries. The receptor was derived from a human donor with chronic lymphocytic leukemia. The sample here was PBMCs, taken after 24 months of ibrutinib treatment.

CDR3 protein: CASSLVGTVGQFF. CDR3 in DNA: TGTGCCAGCAGCTTAGTCGGGACAGTAGGGCAGTTCTTC. The chain carries TRBV7-2 and TRBJ2-1, with 7 positions matching TRBD1. There are 13 residues in the CDR3. The V gene's germline CDR1 is SGHTA and CDR2 FQGNSA. The J segment lost 12 bases and the V segment lost 1 base, leaving 6 bases of the junction unmatched.